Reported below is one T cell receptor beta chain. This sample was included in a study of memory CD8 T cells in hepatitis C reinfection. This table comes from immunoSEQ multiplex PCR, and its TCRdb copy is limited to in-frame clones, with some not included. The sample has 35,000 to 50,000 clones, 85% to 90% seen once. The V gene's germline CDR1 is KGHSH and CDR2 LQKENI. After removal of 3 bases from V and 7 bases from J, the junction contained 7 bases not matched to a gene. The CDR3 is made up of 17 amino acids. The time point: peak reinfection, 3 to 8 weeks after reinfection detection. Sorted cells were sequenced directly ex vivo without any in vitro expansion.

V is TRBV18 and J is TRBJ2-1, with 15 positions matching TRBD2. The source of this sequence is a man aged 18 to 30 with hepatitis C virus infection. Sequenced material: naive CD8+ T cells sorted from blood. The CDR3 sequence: CASSPPGLAGGGNEQFF. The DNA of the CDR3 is TGTGCCAGCTCACCTCCGGGACTAGCGGGAGGAGGGAATGAGCAGTTCTTC. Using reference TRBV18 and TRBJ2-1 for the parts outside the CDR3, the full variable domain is NAGVMQNPRHLVRRRGQEARLRCSPMKGHSHVYWYRQLPEEGLKFMVYLQKENIIDESGMPKERFSAEFPKEGPSILRIQQVVRGDSAAYFCASSPPGLAGGGNEQFFGPGTRLTVL.